This T cell receptor (beta chain) was identified during a study of T cells in Graves' hyperthyroidism and ophthalmopathy (dated by TCRdb to between 2018 and 2021). For context, the study as a whole: Peripheral blood was collected at initial diagnosis, before any treatment. To identify TCR V-J signatures that set the groups apart, the researchers used a discovery cohort of 100 or so patients, made up of roughly 45 with Graves' ophthalmopathy and 57 with stable Graves' hyperthyroidism. An independent validation cohort of fewer than 20 hyperthyroidism patients and roughly 16 patients who later progressed to ophthalmopathy tested prospective prediction of ophthalmopathy. For training and testing, the 95 to 100 patients in the discovery cohort were randomly divided in a 7:3 ratio. The study also compared thyroid tissue and blood T-cell repertoires from 6 or 7 Graves' hyperthyroidism patients. Once sampling was done, hyperthyroidism patients were given methimazole at a starting dose of 30 mg daily, whereas ophthalmopathy patients were given high-dose intravenous methylprednisolone. The paper reports TCR Vbeta CDR3 sequencing of fewer than 150 peripheral blood samples: over 40 ophthalmopathy, roughly 80 hyperthyroidism and around 17 progressor patients.

This clonotype was seen repeatedly, ten times or more. The antigen this receptor binds is unknown. Nothing much larger sits one base from this clone, and base qualities are not available. CDR1 and CDR2, per the germline V gene, are SGHTA and FQGNSA. Taken from cysteine to phenylalanine, the CDR3 has 17 residues. Of the read, only the CDR3 DNA is kept; its 51 bases are in frame from base 1. V is cut by 5 bases and J by 1 base, and the space between the germline ends is 21 bases. Broad study findings and their caveats: In validation, the model predicted progression to ophthalmopathy with about 71% sensitivity and less than 80% specificity, a median of approximately 6.5 months before onset. Most expanded thyroid clonotypes (frequency above 0.001) were also found in blood, which suggests that blood repertoires may mirror thyroid immune responses. No statistical method was used to set the sample size in advance, and investigators knew the group allocation. A 13 V-J signature model separated ophthalmopathy from stable hyperthyroidism, with approximately 86% sensitivity and about 81% specificity in cross-validation and 80%/75% in testing.

A patient counted as having stable Graves' hyperthyroidism if no progression to ophthalmopathy occurred over 18 months of follow-up. Hyperthyroidism patients were aged 18 to 65 years and newly diagnosed, with disease duration of less than 2 months. The study excluded patients with uncontrolled infections, other autoimmune diseases, pregnancy or lactation. Diagnoses were based on clinical symptoms, serum thyroxine and TRAb, thyroid ultrasound and orbital computed tomography. PBMCs were separated from 8 to 10 ml of fresh peripheral blood using Ficoll-Paque density gradient centrifugation. Trizol reagent was used to extract total RNA, and RNA quality was then checked on an Agilent 2100 Bioanalyzer. The TCR beta CDR3 regions were amplified from the RNA transcripts. For the first round of RT-PCR on the TCR CDR3, the HTBI primer set was used together with the Qiagen OneStep RT-PCR kit. The libraries were constructed in a second round of multiplex PCR and then size-selected and purified. The libraries were sequenced on an Illumina HiSeq2000 using paired-end 100 bp reads. The authors' analysis ran thus. SOAPnuke was used to process the raw data, removing reads that contained adapters or uncalled bases, had a mean Phred below 15, or lacked an exact match to the constant primer or identifier. High-quality paired reads were merged with COPE v1.2.5, and unique nucleotide sequences were defined as clonotypes. MiTCR v1.1 was used to align the clonotypes against IMGT TRBV, TRBD and TRBJ reference segments. Analysis was restricted to V-J combinations with a frequency above 0.0001, which covered roughly 99% of repertoires. A TCS score was defined as the ratio of F50 (clonal expansion) to E x V (chaos), with BLOSUM62-based TCRdist applied between CDR3 peptides within each V-J. Welch's t-statistics and random forest reduced 514 V-J features to 13, which were used in a naive Bayes classifier (R e1071). The similarity between thyroid and blood repertoires was quantified using the Morisita-Horn index. TCRdb reran the public reads through fastp at Q25 and MiXCR, keeping productive beta chains. Every CDR3 protein is listed once, alongside the most common genes and DNA of its rows. These V and J calls are TCRdb output, not the study's own analysis. The sample contains nearly 750,000 distinct CDR3 sequences, 30% to 40% of them found a single time. Together, the top ten hold around 32% of the sample.

This sequence uses TRBV7-2 and TRBJ2-7; the D segment may tentatively be TRBD1 or TRBD2, each giving 6 matched bases. The sequenced sample consisted of blood. The receptor was derived from a woman in her 40s with Graves' hyperthyroidism. The CDR3 reads as follows: CASSPPRRGQRSYEQYF. The DNA reads as follows: TGTGCCAGCAGCCCACCCAGGCGGGGACAACGATCCTACGAGCAGTACTTC.